This entry lists 25 T cell receptor beta chains sequenced from one sample in a study of cytomegalovirus exposure and HLA in healthy donors. PCR was performed using 60 Vbeta and 13 Jbeta primers. Profiling relied on immunoSEQ multiplex PCR, and the TCRdb table lists in-frame clones only, not all of them. This sample yields 150,000 or so clones, of which 70% to 90% are seen a single time; roughly 2.4% belongs to the top ten. Sequencing was performed on PBMCs. The receptor source for this set is a woman under 30 in good health and CMV-seronegative.

The chain has TRBV4-3 and TRBJ2-1, with D tentatively TRBD2 (6 bases). This CDR3 contains 15 residues. Germline V gene lookup returns CDR1 LGHNA and CDR2 YSLEER. V gave up 3 bases and J gave up 7 bases, with 16 bases separating them. The CDR3: CASSQGWGGVNEQFF. The CDR3 DNA follows: TGCGCCAGCAGCCAGGGGTGGGGCGGGGTGAATGAGCAGTTCTTC.

The V gene is TRBV11-1, the J gene TRBJ1-6; a possible D gene is TRBD1 (5 bases). V was pared by 5 bases and J by 9 bases, with 14 bases between. Germline V CDR1 and CDR2: SGHAT, FQDESV (reference sequence). The CDR3 spans 14 residues. CDR3 protein: CASSKRQKSSPLHF. CDR3 in DNA: TGTGCCAGCAGCAAGAGACAGAAATCTTCACCCCTCCACTTT.

The gene calls are TRBV28 and TRBJ1-1, with unresolved D. Per the germline V gene, CDR1 is MDHEN and CDR2 is SYDVKM. The CDR3 length is 10 residues. The CDR3 is CAVSDTEAFF. The CDR3 DNA sequence: TGTGCAGTGTCGGACACTGAAGCTTTCTTT.

The chain couples TRBV19 to TRBJ2-5, with D possibly matching TRBD2 (6 bases). Per the germline V gene, CDR1 is LNHDA and CDR2 is SQIVND (reference sequence). This CDR3 has 15 residues. Trimming left V 9 bases short and J 5 bases short, with 22 bases between. CDR3 loop: CASQSGGARSETQYF. As DNA, the CDR3 is TGTGCCAGCCAGTCCGGCGGGGCACGCTCTGAGACCCAGTACTTC.

This rearrangement joins TRBV19 to TRBJ1-5, with 11 bases identical to TRBD1. The CDR3 is 21 residues long. Germline CDR1 and CDR2: LNHDA and SQIVND (reference sequence). Germline trimming cut 4 bases from V and 0 bases from J; bases unmatched to any gene: 17. The CDR3 reads CASSTGTGGGPGTFSNQPQHF. The CDR3 DNA reads TGTGCCAGTAGTACGGGGACAGGGGGAGGCCCGGGGACTTTTAGCAATCAGCCCCAGCATTTT.

This clone was counted a few times. The rearrangement joins TRBV4-2 to TRBJ2-7; 12 bases line up with TRBD1. The CDR3 extends over 16 amino acids. With 5 bases clipped from V and 5 bases from J, the junction kept 10 bases outside the gene matches. The germline V gene encodes CDR1 LGHNA and CDR2 YNFKEQ. CDR3 DNA sequence: TGTGCCAGCAGCTTTAACCCCGGGACAGGGGGCCACGAGCAGTACTTC. Translation: CASSFNPGTGGHEQYF.

On this clone itself: A read error may produce the germline difference seen at one junction end. This sequence joins TRBV10-3 and TRBJ2-3; 7 bases fit TRBD2. CDR1 is ENHRY and CDR2 is SYGVKD in the germline V gene. This CDR3 region has 14 residues. The CDR3 DNA follows: TGTGCCAGCAGTGACAAATGGGAGGGGGATACGCAGTATTTT. This sequence encodes CASSDKWEGDTQYF.

The genes are TRBV11-2 and TRBJ2-7; the match to TRBD1 covers 8 bases. This CDR3 has 15 residues. CDR1 and CDR2 from the germline V gene are SGHAT and FQNNGV. V lost 5 bases and J lost 2; bases outside the gene matches: 8. The CDR3 DNA reads as TGTGCCAGCAGCCAATCTGGACAGGGACCCTACGAGCAGTACTTC. Residues: CASSQSGQGPYEQYF. The full variable domain, rest sourced from reference TRBV11-2 and TRBJ2-7, is EAGVAQSPRYKIIEKRQSVAFWCNPISGHATLYWYQQILGQGPKLLIQFQNNGVVDDSQLPKDRFSAERLKGVDSTLKIQPAKLEDSAVYLCASSQSGQGPYEQYFGPGTRLTVT.

The CDR3 region is CASSQVEGRNYGYTF. In DNA, the CDR3 is TGCGCCAGCAGCCAAGTCGAGGGTAGAAACTATGGCTACACCTTC. The gene calls are TRBV4-1 and TRBJ1-2; no clear D. Deletions cut 1 base from V and 2 bases from J, with 11 bases between. This CDR3 contains 15 residues. Germline V gene lookup returns CDR1 MGHRA and CDR2 YSYEKL.

This clone was counted a single time. This chain uses TRBV6-6 with TRBJ1-1; the D is unclear. Trimming removed 3 bases at V and 8 bases at J, with 7 bases between. Germline lookup yields CDR1 MNHNY and CDR2 SVGAGI (reference sequence). This CDR3 has 11 amino acids. CDR3 coding DNA: TGTGCCAGCAGTTATAGCTCGGAAGCTTTCTTT. It translates to CASSYSSEAFF.

This rearrangement joins TRBV6-1 to TRBJ2-2; D possibly corresponds to TRBD2 (6 bases). V lost 8 bases and J lost 3, with 10 bases in between. The CDR3 covers 13 residues. Germline assignment: CDR1 MNHNS and CDR2 SASEGT. The DNA for the CDR3 is TGTGCCAGCGGGTTAGCGGACACCGGGGAGCTGTTTTTT. The encoded protein is CASGLADTGELFF.

CDR3 residues: CASSGWERNTIYF. The DNA of the CDR3 is TGTGCCAGCAGTGGTTGGGAGAGAAACACCATATATTTT. V gene TRBV2 combines with J gene TRBJ1-3; D not certain. The CDR3 is made up of 13 amino acids. The germline CDR1 and CDR2 sequences are SNHLY and FYNNEI. V was pared by 4 bases and J by 5 bases, with 9 bases between.

This clone appeared a single time. The V gene is TRBV20-1, the J gene TRBJ1-2; D is perhaps TRBD1 (5 bases). The germline gives CDR1 DFQATT, CDR2 SNEGSKA (reference sequence). The CDR3 spans 11 residues. Trimming stripped 5 bases from V and 7 bases from J, with 11 bases between. The DNA of the CDR3 is TGCAGTGCTCCCAGGGTCACTGGCTACACCTTC. It translates to CSAPRVTGYTF.

The gene calls are TRBV27 and TRBJ2-5, with 9 nucleotides matching TRBD2. The CDR3 is made up of 17 amino acids. Losses at the gene ends were 5 bases for V and 2 bases for J; bases not matched to a gene: 12. Per germline, CDR1 MNHEY and CDR2 SMNVEV (reference sequence). The CDR3 nucleotides read TGTGCCAGCAGTGAGAGGACTAGCGCGATATCTCAAGAGACCCAGTACTTC. It encodes CASSERTSAISQETQYF.

The chain carries TRBV5-6 and TRBJ2-7; D not resolved. Germline lookup yields CDR1 SGHDT and CDR2 YYEEEE. The CDR3 runs to 12 residues. Trimming took off 0 bases at V and 6 bases at J, with 7 bases between the two ends. CDR3: CASSLAGGEQYF. Here the CDR3 DNA reads TGTGCCAGCAGCTTGGCCGGTGGCGAGCAGTACTTC.

The rearrangement uses TRBV4-2 and TRBJ1-2, with 7 bases identical to TRBD1. V dropped 1 base and J dropped 4; count of bases not matched to a gene: 12. The CDR3 length is 17 residues. Germline V lookup: CDR1 LGHNA, CDR2 YNFKEQ. The CDR3 coding sequence is TGTGCCAGCAGCCAAGCTGGGACAGTGAACTTCGTCTATGGCTACACCTTC. This translates into CASSQAGTVNFVYGYTF.

This chain connects TRBV2 to TRBJ2-1, with a weak D call TRBD2 (5 bases). The V gene's germline CDR1 is SNHLY and CDR2 FYNNEI. This CDR3 contains 13 residues. The V end lost 7 bases, the J end lost 5 bases, and 12 bases lay between the germline ends. The CDR3 DNA is TGTGCCAGCATACTAGATCGGGACAATGAGCAGTTCTTC. Its protein product is CASILDRDNEQFF. The full variable domain, completed using reference TRBV2 and TRBJ2-1, is EPEVTQTPSHQVTQMGQEVILRCVPISNHLYFYWYRQILGQKVEFLVSFYNNEISEKSEIFDDQFSVERPDGSNFTLKIRSTKLEDSAMYFCASILDRDNEQFFGPGTRLTVL.

This clone was seen more than once but under ten times. The chain recombines TRBV4-3 with TRBJ1-6; D gene uncertain. V was shortened by 0 bases and J by 7 bases, with 10 bases between the two germline ends. From germline, CDR1 is LGHNA and CDR2 YSLEER. The length of the CDR3 is 15 residues. The CDR3 bases are TGCGCCAGCAGCCAAGATGGTTCGGGGAATTCACCCCTCCACTTT. It codes for CASSQDGSGNSPLHF.

The rearrangement joins TRBV27 to TRBJ2-5; 9 bases agree with TRBD2. The CDR3 has 14 residues. Germline CDR1 reads MNHEY; CDR2 reads SMNVEV (reference sequence). Trimming removed 3 bases from V and 5 bases from J; junction bases left unmatched: 4. CDR3 sequence: CASSFSGSMETQYF. In DNA, the CDR3 is TGTGCCAGCAGTTTTAGCGGGAGTATGGAGACCCAGTACTTC.

The chain uses TRBV11-2 and TRBJ1-2; no clear D. The V end was cut by 3 bases, the J end by 8 bases, with 7 bases between. The CDR3 consists of 11 residues. Per germline, CDR1 SGHAT and CDR2 FQNNGV. CDR3 sequence reads: CASSFMRGYTF. DNA of the CDR3: TGTGCCAGCAGCTTTATGAGGGGCTACACCTTC.

This sequence joins TRBV5-4 and TRBJ1-2; the match to TRBD1 covers 9 bases. Germline-derived CDR1 and CDR2 are SGHNT and YYREEE (reference sequence). V dropped 2 bases and J dropped 7; count of bases not matched to a gene: 3. The CDR3 runs to 13 residues. Here the CDR3 DNA reads TGTGCCAGCAGCTTACAGGGGGCGGGTGGCTACACCTTC. As protein: CASSLQGAGGYTF.

J is TRBJ2-3 and V is TRBV21-1; TRBD1 is the table's D call, not checked against the DNA. TRBV21-1 is a known pseudogene. The CDR3 is made up of 17 amino acids. CDR3 sequence reads: CARKGQGHLSSTDTQYF. The CDR3 DNA follows: TGTGCCAGGAAAGGACAGGGGCATTTATCTAGCACAGATACGCAGTATTTT.

This clone has more than one count but fewer than ten. This sequence joins TRBV30 and TRBJ2-7; unclear D gene. The length of the CDR3 is 11 residues. Trimming removed 3 bases at V and 5 bases at J, with 8 bases between. Germline V lookup: CDR1 GTSNPN, CDR2 SVGIG (reference sequence). In DNA, the CDR3 is TGTGCCTGGAGCCCCCGGGACGAGCAGTACTTC. Amino acid sequence: CAWSPRDEQYF.

The rearrangement joins TRBV7-9 to TRBJ2-1; a possible D gene is TRBD2 (5 bases). This CDR3 spans 15 amino acids. V was shortened by 5 bases and J by 2 bases, with 13 bases between the two germline ends. Germline-derived CDR1 and CDR2 are SEHNR and FQNEAQ (reference sequence). Here the CDR3 DNA reads TGTGCCAGCAGCCCGGGGAGCGGTCCCTACAATGAGCAGTTCTTC. Its translation is CASSPGSGPYNEQFF.

The J gene is TRBJ2-3, the V gene TRBV16; TRBD2 matches 7 bases. Germline values: CDR1 KGHSY, CDR2 FQNENV. This CDR3 contains 17 residues. The V and J ends lost 0 bases and 0 bases, in that order; junction bases with no gene match: 6. The CDR3 DNA follows: TGTGCCAGCAGCCAATCCCCGGGGAGGGTGAGCACAGATACGCAGTATTTT. Translated: CASSQSPGRVSTDTQYF.